This TCR beta chain came from a study of blood T cell repertoires in COVID-19. Across the study: The analysed material was cDNA or gDNA that came from T cells, B-cell-depleted T cells, or PBMCs.

Assay used: immunoSEQ multiplex PCR; TCRdb lists only in-frame clones, some missing. The table lists over 150,000 clones, approximately 83% of them singletons. Trimming cost V 5 bases and J 7 bases, with 14 bases left between them. This CDR3 region has 13 residues. The germline CDR1 and CDR2 sequences are SGHNT and YENEEA. In its sample, this clone was seen once. The receptor's source is a woman in her forties with COVID-19, enrolled during active disease. Sequencing was performed on peripheral blood. The V call is TRBV11-3, the J call TRBJ2-5; D is perhaps TRBD2 (6 bases). The CDR3 here is CASSPALGGTQYF. The CDR3 coding sequence is TGTGCCAGCAGCCCGGCGTTGGGGGGGACCCAGTACTTC.